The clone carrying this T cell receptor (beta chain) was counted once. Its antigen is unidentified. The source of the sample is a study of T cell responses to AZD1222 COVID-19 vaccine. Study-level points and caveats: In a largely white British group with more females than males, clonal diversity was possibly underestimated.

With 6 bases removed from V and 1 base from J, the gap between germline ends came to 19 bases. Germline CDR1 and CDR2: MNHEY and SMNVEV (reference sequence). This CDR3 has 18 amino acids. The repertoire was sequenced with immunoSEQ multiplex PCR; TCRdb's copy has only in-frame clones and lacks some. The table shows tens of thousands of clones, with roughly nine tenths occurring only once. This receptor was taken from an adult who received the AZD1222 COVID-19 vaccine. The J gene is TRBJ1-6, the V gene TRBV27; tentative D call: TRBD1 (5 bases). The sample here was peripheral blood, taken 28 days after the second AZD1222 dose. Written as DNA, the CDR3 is TGTGCCAGCAGCATCGTACGGGGGTGGGGATCCTATAATTCACCCCTCCACTTT. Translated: CASSIVRGWGSYNSPLHF.